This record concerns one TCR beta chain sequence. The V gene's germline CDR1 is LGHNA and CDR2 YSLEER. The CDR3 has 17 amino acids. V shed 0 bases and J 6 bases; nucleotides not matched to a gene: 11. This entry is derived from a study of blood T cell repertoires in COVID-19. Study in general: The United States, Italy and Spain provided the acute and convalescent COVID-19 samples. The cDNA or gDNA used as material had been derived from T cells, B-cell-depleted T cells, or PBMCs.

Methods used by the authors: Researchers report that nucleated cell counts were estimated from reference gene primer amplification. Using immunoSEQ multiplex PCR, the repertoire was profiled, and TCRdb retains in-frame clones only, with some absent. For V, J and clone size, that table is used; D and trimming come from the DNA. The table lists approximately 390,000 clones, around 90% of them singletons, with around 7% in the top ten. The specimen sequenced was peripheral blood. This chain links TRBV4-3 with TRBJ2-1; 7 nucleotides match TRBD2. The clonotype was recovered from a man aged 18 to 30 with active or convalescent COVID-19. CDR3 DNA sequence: TGCGCCAGCAGCCAAGAGCGGGCGGGAGTATTATCCAATGAGCAGTTCTTC. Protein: CASSQERAGVLSNEQFF.